Detailed here is one T cell receptor beta chain. The sample belongs to a study of patients and donors after allogeneic stem cell transplantation. Trimming removed 1 base from V and 0 bases from J, with 10 bases in between. Germline-derived CDR1 and CDR2 are LNHNV and YYDKDF (reference sequence). This CDR3 spans 16 amino acids. In TCRdb, the RT-PCR reads were re-called with MiXCR into one record per CDR3 protein. The sample has about a million distinct CDR3 sequences; approximately 18% are singletons. The gene calls are TRBV15 and TRBJ1-5; no clear D. Sequenced material: blood, either unsorted or a sorted T cell fraction (not recorded which). This clonotype was obtained from a human donor who was either an allogeneic HSCT recipient or a stem cell or donor lymphocyte infusion donor (not recorded which). It is not recorded whose cells these are; they may come from a transplant donor. As DNA, the CDR3 is TGTGCCACCAGCAGAGTAAAGGCAGATAGCAATCAGCCCCAGCATTTT. Its protein is CATSRVKADSNQPQHF.